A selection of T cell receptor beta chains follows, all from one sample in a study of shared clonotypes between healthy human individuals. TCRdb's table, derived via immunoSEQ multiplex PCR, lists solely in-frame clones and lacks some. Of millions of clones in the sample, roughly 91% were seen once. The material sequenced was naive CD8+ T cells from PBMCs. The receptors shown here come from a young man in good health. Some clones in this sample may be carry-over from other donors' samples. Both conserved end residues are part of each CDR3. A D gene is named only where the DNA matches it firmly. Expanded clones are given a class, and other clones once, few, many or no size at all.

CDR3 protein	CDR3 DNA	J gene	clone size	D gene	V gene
CATRTGATNEKLFF	TGTGCCACCCGTACAGGGGCAACTAATGAAAAACTGTTTTTT	TRBJ1-4	-	TRBD1	TRBV15
CATKGAGTEAFF	TGTGCCACTAAGGGGGCGGGCACTGAAGCTTTCTTT	TRBJ1-1	-	TRBD1	TRBV19
CASSYRGAVEQYF	TGTGCCAGCAGTTACCGAGGGGCGGTCGAGCAGTACTTC	TRBJ2-7	once	-	TRBV6-5
CASSLIGSNYNEQFF	TGTGCCAGCAGCTTAATTGGCTCCAACTACAATGAGCAGTTCTTC	TRBJ2-1	-	-	TRBV7-3
CASSDYRHGTDTQYF	TGTGCCAGCAGTGATTATCGACACGGGACAGATACGCAGTATTTT	TRBJ2-3	-	-	TRBV6-1
CASSPASGSINEQFF	TGTGCCAGCAGCCCGGCTAGCGGGAGTATCAATGAGCAGTTCTTC	TRBJ2-1	once	TRBD2	TRBV9
CASSLLGLAQYEQFF	TGTGCCAGCAGTTTATTGGGACTAGCCCAGTATGAGCAGTTCTTC	TRBJ2-1	-	TRBD2	TRBV27
CASGWTSGPDTQYF	TGTGCCAGCGGGTGGACTAGTGGTCCAGATACGCAGTATTTT	TRBJ2-3	-	TRBD2	TRBV28
CASSVAGQANCFLAVEPSPQAFF	-	TRBJ1-4	-	-	TRBV9
CSGLAGGPGNEQFF	TGCAGCGGACTAGCGGGAGGGCCAGGCAATGAGCAGTTCTTC	TRBJ2-1	-	TRBD2	TRBV29-1
CASSLGGEQYF	TGTGCCAGCAGCTTGGGAGGGGAGCAGTACTTC	TRBJ2-7	-	TRBD2	TRBV6-1
CASTPRGTEAFF	TGTGCCAGTACCCCGAGGGGAACTGAAGCTTTCTTT	TRBJ1-1	-	-	TRBV19
CASSEYKGSSYEQYF	TGTGCCAGCAGTGAATATAAAGGGAGCTCCTACGAGCAGTACTTC	TRBJ2-7	-	-	TRBV6-1
CASSLGWTGYEQYF	TGTGCCAGCAGCTTAGGTTGGACAGGGTACGAGCAGTACTTC	TRBJ2-7	-	TRBD1	TRBV7-9
CAWSVLANSPLHF	TGTGCCTGGAGTGTACTTGCGAATTCACCCCTCCACTTT	TRBJ1-6	-	-	TRBV30
CASSSDRVATEAFF	TGCGCCAGCAGCTCCGACAGGGTGGCCACTGAAGCTTTCTTT	TRBJ1-1	-	TRBD1	TRBV4-1